Listed here are 25 T cell receptor beta chains from one sample, sequenced in a study of cytomegalovirus exposure and HLA in healthy donors. The primer mix had 60 Vbeta and 13 Jbeta primers. Produced via immunoSEQ multiplex PCR; TCRdb's table is partial and in-frame only. This table holds about 120,000 clones, about 75% found once. Sequenced material: PBMCs. These receptors were collected from a man aged 60 to 75 in good health and CMV-seropositive.

This CDR3 is CASSLIGRYTEAFF. The CDR3, as DNA: TGCGCCAGCAGCCTAATTGGGAGATACACTGAAGCTTTCTTT. J is TRBJ1-1 and V is TRBV5-1; D gene uncertain. The germline gives CDR1 SGHRS, CDR2 YFSETQ. This CDR3 comprises 14 residues. Trimming removed 4 bases from V and 3 bases from J, with 13 bases in between.

Regarding this clone: The same CDR3 can be traced to other DNA sequences in this sample. The genes are TRBV29-1 and TRBJ1-1; tentative D call: TRBD1 (5 bases). Germline CDR1 and CDR2: SQVTM and ANQGSEA. Trimming cost V 7 bases and J 8 bases, with 14 bases left between them. This CDR3 has 11 residues. CDR3 in amino acids: CSASSRAEAFF. The CDR3 DNA is TGCAGCGCTTCCAGCAGGGCCGAAGCTTTCTTT. The whole variable domain, remainder taken from reference TRBV29-1 and TRBJ1-1, is SAVISQKPSRDICQRGTSLTIQCQVDSQVTMMFWYRQQPGQSLTLIATANQGSEATYESGFVIDKFPISRPNLTFSTLTVSNMSPEDSSIYLCSASSRAEAFFGQGTRLTVV.

This sequence joins TRBV5-1 and TRBJ1-2, with a weak D call TRBD1 (5 bases). Trimming cost V 1 base and J 7 bases, with 14 bases left between them. This CDR3 contains 14 residues. The germline V gene has CDR1 SGHRS and CDR2 YFSETQ. CDR3 in amino acids: CASSLSQGLGGYTF. The CDR3 nucleotides are TGCGCCAGCAGCTTGTCCCAGGGTCTAGGTGGCTACACCTTC.

The chain employs TRBV10-1 and TRBJ2-7; D is possibly TRBD2 (5 bases). Germline V gene data show CDR1 as WNHNN and CDR2 as SYGVQD (reference sequence). The V and J ends lost 0 bases and 3 bases respectively, with 6 bases between them. This CDR3 has 13 residues. CDR3 nucleotide sequence: TGCGCCAGCAGTGAGTCGGCGGGCTACGAGCAGTACTTC. Encoded protein: CASSESAGYEQYF.

This rearrangement joins TRBV11-3 to TRBJ2-7; 11 nucleotides line up with TRBD2. Germline V gives CDR1 SGHNT, CDR2 YENEEA. V lost 5 bases, J lost 4 bases, and 4 bases stayed unmatched. The CDR3 is made up of 14 amino acids. The DNA for the CDR3 is TGTGCCAGCAGCCCGGGACTAGCGGCTTACGAGCAGTACTTC. This sequence encodes CASSPGLAAYEQYF.

The J gene is TRBJ2-5, the V gene TRBV11-2, with 7 bases aligning to TRBD1. V shed 3 bases, J shed 1 base, and the junction held 2 bases outside the gene matches. The CDR3 totals 14 residues. Germline V lookup: CDR1 SGHAT, CDR2 FQNNGV. The CDR3 spells CASSLGQPQETQYF. Here the CDR3 DNA reads TGTGCCAGCAGCTTGGGACAGCCCCAAGAGACCCAGTACTTC.

J is TRBJ2-5 and V is TRBV27, with D tentatively TRBD1 (6 bases). Germline loops: CDR1 MNHEY, CDR2 SMNVEV (reference sequence). CDR3 length: 15 amino acids. Trimming removed 2 bases at V and 2 bases at J, with 12 bases between. This CDR3 is CASSLSGGPQETQYF. The CDR3 region has the DNA TGTGCCAGCAGTTTAAGTGGGGGCCCTCAAGAGACCCAGTACTTC.

This clone was observed a handful of times. The chain is built from TRBV5-1 and TRBJ1-1, with 8 bases fitting TRBD1. The CDR3 runs to 13 residues. Germline assignment: CDR1 SGHRS and CDR2 YFSETQ. After removal of 5 bases from V and 5 bases from J, the junction contained 5 bases not matched to a gene. DNA of the CDR3: TGCGCCAGCAGTGGACAGGGTTTTACTGAAGCTTTCTTT. Translating it yields CASSGQGFTEAFF. Filled out from reference TRBV5-1 and TRBJ1-1, the complete variable domain reads KAGVTQTPRYLIKTRGQQVTLSCSPISGHRSVSWYQQTPGQGLQFLFEYFSETQRNKGNFPGRFSGRQFSNSRSEMNVSTLELGDSALYLCASSGQGFTEAFFGQGTRLTVV.

The chain recombines TRBV7-3 with TRBJ1-1; 8 nucleotides line up with TRBD1. The CDR3 consists of 13 residues. CDR1 is SGHTA, CDR2 FQGTGA, per germline. V was pared by 1 base and J by 11 bases, with 6 bases of the junction left unmatched. This chain's CDR3 is CASSLNPGQVAFF. As DNA, the CDR3 is TGTGCCAGCAGCTTAAATCCGGGACAGGTGGCTTTCTTT. The whole variable domain, remainder taken from reference TRBV7-3 and TRBJ1-1, is GAGVSQTPSNKVTEKGKYVELRCDPISGHTALYWYRQSLGQGPEFLIYFQGTGAADDSGLPNDRFFAVRPEGSVSTLKIQRTERGDSAVYLCASSLNPGQVAFFGQGTRLTVV.

This clone was recorded only once. The chain uses TRBV13 and TRBJ1-2; 9 nucleotides agree with TRBD1. Germline lookup yields CDR1 PRHDT and CDR2 FYEKMQ (reference sequence). The length of the CDR3 is 14 residues. The junction had 4 bases not matched to a gene; V was cut back by 3 bases and J by 5 bases. CDR3 sequence (DNA): TGTGCCAGCAGCTTCGGGACAGGGAGTTATGGCTACACCTTC. Its translation is CASSFGTGSYGYTF.

The CDR3 sequence is CAITGTSGRAGQETQYF. CDR3 sequence (DNA): TGTGCCATTACCGGGACTAGCGGGAGGGCCGGACAAGAGACCCAGTACTTC. This chain joins TRBV2 and TRBJ2-5, with 16 bases identical to TRBD2. Germline lookup yields CDR1 SNHLY and CDR2 FYNNEI. CDR3 size: 17 residues. J lost 2 bases, V lost 10 bases, and 10 bases had no gene match. The full variable domain, its missing parts supplied by reference TRBV2 and TRBJ2-5, is EPEVTQTPSHQVTQMGQEVILRCVPISNHLYFYWYRQILGQKVEFLVSFYNNEISEKSEIFDDQFSVERPDGSNFTLKIRSTKLEDSAMYFCAITGTSGRAGQETQYFGPGTRLLVL.

The chain carries TRBV5-1 and TRBJ1-4, with 9 nucleotides matching TRBD1. The junction had 9 bases not matched to a gene; V was cut back by 4 bases and J by 8 bases. Germline V gives CDR1 SGHRS, CDR2 YFSETQ. This CDR3 is built from 15 residues. CDR3 protein: CASSGGQGRVEKLFF. The CDR3 coding sequence is TGCGCCAGCAGCGGGGGACAGGGTAGGGTAGAAAAACTGTTTTTT.

The V and J genes are TRBV6-1 and TRBJ1-1, with 10 bases lining up with TRBD1. V was pared by 4 bases and J by 0 bases, with 8 bases of the junction left unmatched. Germline CDR1 and CDR2: MNHNS and SASEGT. This CDR3 has 17 amino acids. Here the CDR3 DNA reads TGTGCCAGCAGTGGTTTGACAGGGGGCTCAATGAACACTGAAGCTTTCTTT. Its protein product is CASSGLTGGSMNTEAFF.

As regards this clone: The sample has other DNA sequences that encode this CDR3 too. The V gene is TRBV29-1, the J gene TRBJ2-3, with a tentative D call TRBD2 (5 bases). Germline CDR1 and CDR2: SQVTM and ANQGSEA. V shed 4 bases and J shed 4 bases, with 9 bases lying between them. The CDR3 is made up of 12 amino acids. The CDR3 DNA follows: TGCAGCGTTGTCGAGGGCGCAGATACGCAGTATTTT. Its translation is CSVVEGADTQYF.

CDR3 in DNA: TGTGCCAGCAGTCGCGGTCGGGGGTTGGGTGATCAGCCCCAGCATTTT. Its translation: CASSRGRGLGDQPQHF. The chain recombines TRBV7-2 with TRBJ1-5, with TRBD1 as a possible D gene (5 bases). Germline V gives CDR1 SGHTA, CDR2 FQGNSA. The CDR3 is made up of 16 amino acids. V was clipped by 6 bases and J by 5 bases, with 20 bases between them.

This clone was counted only a few times. V and J are TRBV18 and TRBJ1-1; D is perhaps TRBD1 (5 bases). Germline CDR1 and CDR2: KGHSH and LQKENI. CDR3 size: 14 residues. V was clipped by 1 base and J by 1 base, with 7 bases between them. CDR3 in DNA: TGTGCCAGCTCACCACTCAGGGAGAACACTGAAGCTTTCTTT. Protein product: CASSPLRENTEAFF.

The CDR3 nucleotides are TGCGCCAGCAGCTTTAGAGGTTCCCAGGGCAATGAGCAGTTCTTC. Amino acid sequence: CASSFRGSQGNEQFF. The rearrangement links TRBV5-1 to TRBJ2-1, with D perhaps TRBD1 (5 bases). Between the trimmed V and J ends, which lost 2 bases and 6 bases, there was a span of 15 bases. Germline CDR1 is SGHRS and CDR2 is YFSETQ. This CDR3 contains 15 residues.

The rearrangement joins TRBV4-2 to TRBJ2-3; 7 nucleotides agree with TRBD2. J was trimmed by 1 base and V by 4 bases; bases with no gene match: 5. CDR3 length: 15 residues. Germline V lookup: CDR1 LGHNA, CDR2 YNFKEQ. The CDR3 nucleotides read TGTGCCAGCAGCCCAAGCGGGACCCGCACAGATACGCAGTATTTT. Amino acid sequence: CASSPSGTRTDTQYF.

This clone was seen a single time. For the CDR3, the DNA is TGTGCCAGCAATCCACTCCCCCCGACAGAACTCTATGGCTACACCTTC. Amino acid sequence: CASNPLPPTELYGYTF. The gene calls are TRBV27 and TRBJ1-2; possible D gene TRBD1, 5 bases. Per the germline V gene, CDR1 is MNHEY and CDR2 is SMNVEV (reference sequence). Trimming took off 7 bases at V and 4 bases at J, with 22 bases between the two ends. The CDR3 loop spans 16 amino acids.

The chain has TRBV30 and TRBJ1-2; D possibly corresponds to TRBD1 (6 bases). The V end was cut by 2 bases, the J end by 4 bases, with 14 bases between. CDR3 length equals 14 residues. Germline-derived CDR1 and CDR2 are GTSNPN and SVGIG (reference sequence). CDR3 nucleotide sequence: TGTGCCTGGAGTCAGGGGTCCCGCGGCTATGGCTACACCTTC. Its protein product is CAWSQGSRGYGYTF.

The V call is TRBV28, the J call TRBJ1-5; D is ambiguous. The CDR3 is made up of 18 amino acids. Trimming took off 3 bases at V and 0 bases at J, with 18 bases between the two ends. Per germline, CDR1 MDHEN and CDR2 SYDVKM. The CDR3 DNA follows: TGTGCCAGCAGTTTGCTTTCGCAGACAACCCCTAGCAATCAGCCCCAGCATTTT. Encoded protein: CASSLLSQTTPSNQPQHF.

Turning to this clone: Relative to the germline gene, one junction end is altered; a read error may explain this. The rearrangement joins TRBV7-9 to TRBJ1-4; D gene unclear. The CDR3 contains 16 residues. From germline, CDR1 is SEHNR and CDR2 FQNEAQ (reference sequence). This CDR3 is CSSSLGPTATNEKLFF. DNA of the CDR3: TGTTCCAGCAGCTTAGGTCCCACAGCCACTAATGAAAAACTGTTTTTT.

The chain links TRBV5-1 to TRBJ1-1, with TRBD1 matching 7 bases. The CDR3 loop spans 13 amino acids. Trimming cost V 4 bases and J 4 bases; bases outside gene matches: 4. Germline CDR1 reads SGHRS; CDR2 reads YFSETQ. CDR3 residues: CASSNQGGTEAFF. The CDR3, as DNA: TGCGCCAGCAGCAACCAGGGGGGCACTGAAGCTTTCTTT.

This clone appeared once. V and J are TRBV18 and TRBJ1-5; 11 nucleotides align to TRBD1. With 2 bases clipped from V and 3 bases from J, the junction kept 3 bases outside the gene matches. The CDR3 extends over 16 amino acids. The V gene's germline CDR1 is KGHSH and CDR2 LQKENI. CDR3 protein: CASSPRDRGNNQPQHF. CDR3 DNA sequence: TGTGCCAGCTCACCAAGGGACAGGGGGAACAATCAGCCCCAGCATTTT.

V is TRBV7-6 and J is TRBJ1-5; 10 bases are a match to TRBD1. Germline CDR1 is SGHVS and CDR2 is FNYEAQ. V was clipped by 5 bases and J by 6 bases; unmatched bases: 7. This CDR3 has 15 residues. The DNA of the CDR3 is TGTGCCAGCAGCGCGGGACAGGGGATGGGTCAGCCCCAGCATTTT. Its protein is CASSAGQGMGQPQHF.